This entry is about one T cell receptor beta chain. This CDR3 is 13 amino acids long. Trimming removed 1 base at V and 8 bases at J, with 9 bases between. CDR1 and CDR2 from the germline V gene are SEHNR and FQNEAQ (reference sequence). This entry is derived from a study of technical replicates of blood from a handful of donors. Libraries were prepared by immunoSEQ multiplex PCR; TCRdb keeps only in-frame clonotypes and omits some of them. The data contain tens of thousands of clones, approximately 97% of them singletons. The TCR sequence derives from a human donor in good health. Sequenced material: T cells isolated from PBMCs. The gene calls are TRBV7-9 and TRBJ2-1; D remains unclear. CDR3 protein: CASSLGQSDEQFF. The CDR3 nucleotides read TGTGCCAGCAGCTTAGGGCAGTCAGATGAGCAGTTCTTC.